This T cell receptor beta chain was identified in a study of shared clonotypes between healthy human individuals. In unsorted samples, genomic DNA was obtained using tens of millions of PBMCs. Whole-study findings and limits: Investigators collected only blood, and repertoires in tissues likely differ.

The unsorted PBMC sample used ten immunoSEQ deep assay plates. Here immunoSEQ multiplex PCR was the method, and the copy in TCRdb shows in-frame clones only, minus some. The sample lists about 480,000 clones, over 75% occurring once. Germline loops: CDR1 MGHDK, CDR2 SYGVNS. The CDR3 sequence is 14 residues long. Trimming took off 5 bases at V and 0 bases at J, with 10 bases between the two ends. In the case of this clone: Its antigen is not known.

Sequencing was done on a sample of PBMCs. This sequence originates from a woman aged 40 to 50 in good health. Some clones in this sample may be carry-over from other donors' samples. The chain is built from TRBV25-1 and TRBJ1-1; TRBD1 might be the D (5 bases). CDR3 in DNA: TGTGCCAGCAGTCCGGCAGGGCTGAACACTGAAGCTTTCTTT. It specifies CASSPAGLNTEAFF.